These 23 T cell receptor beta chains originate from one sample sequenced in a study of blood T cells in healthy people across ages (dated by TCRdb to the mid-2010s). The library was built by means of 5' RACE. Sequencing instrument: Illumina HiSeq 2500. A second PCR of roughly 7 to 12 cycles was run with a J-beta primer mix and a sample-barcoded 5' primer. TCRdb trimmed public reads at Q25 via fastp, called clones via MiXCR and kept in-frame beta chains. Every distinct CDR3 protein forms one entry, paired with its most common genes and DNA. Present in this sample are about a million distinct CDR3 sequences, around 54% of which were seen just once. The top ten clones comprise 20% to 25% of the sample. Specimen: blood. The origin of the receptors is a woman aged 55-69 years in good health.

This clonotype was detected a few times. The chain is built from TRBV2 and TRBJ2-2, with D perhaps TRBD2 (5 bases). The CDR3 has 12 residues. CDR1 is SNHLY, CDR2 FYNNEI, per germline. Trimming removed 6 bases at V and 8 bases at J, with 10 bases between. The CDR3 is CASRPLAGELFF. The CDR3 DNA reads as TGTGCCAGCAGACCCTTAGCGGGGGAGCTGTTTTTT.

The chain employs TRBV5-1 and TRBJ2-5; the D gene is possibly TRBD2 (5 bases). The better agreement between TRBJ2-7 and the DNA end casts doubt on the J call. CDR1 is SGHRS and CDR2 is YFSETQ in the germline V gene. The CDR3 totals 15 residues. This chain's CDR3 is CASSLQPGMEPEQYF. The CDR3 nucleotides read TGCGCCAGCAGCTTGCAACCCGGGATGGAACCCGAGCAGTACTTC.

This clonotype was found once. A much larger clone sits a single nucleotide away, making a read error possible. The chain joins TRBV6-1 to TRBJ2-4, with TRBD1 matching over 10 bases. The germline V gene has CDR1 MNHNS and CDR2 SASEGT. With V trimmed by 5 bases and J by 2 bases, 9 bases remained unmatched. CDR3 length: 17 amino acids. The CDR3 DNA follows: TGTGCCAGCAGTCATCAGCGGGGACAGGGGTCCAAAAACATTCAGTACTTC. Amino acids: CASSHQRGQGSKNIQYF.

The gene calls are TRBV27 and TRBJ2-3, with D unclear. V lost 5 bases and J lost 6, with 18 bases in between. The V gene's germline CDR1 is MNHEY and CDR2 SMNVEV (reference sequence). The CDR3 is 15 residues long. This CDR3 reads CASSKTPISVDTQYF. The CDR3 bases are TGTGCCAGCAGTAAGACCCCCATAAGCGTTGATACGCAGTATTTT.

J is TRBJ2-5 and V is TRBV4-2; no definite D call. This CDR3 has 16 residues. Germline V gene data show CDR1 as LGHNA and CDR2 as YNFKEQ. V lost 0 bases, J lost 2 bases, and 13 bases lay in between. The CDR3 region has the DNA TGTGCCAGCAGCCAAGAGGGAAACAGTAATCAAGAGACCCAGTACTTC. Translation gives CASSQEGNSNQETQYF.

The chain combines TRBV3-1 with TRBJ2-2; D remains ambiguous. Germline-derived CDR1 and CDR2 are LGHDT and YNNKEL (reference sequence). CDR3 length equals 14 residues. Trimming took off 1 base at V and 4 bases at J, with 7 bases between the two ends. CDR3 DNA: TGTGCCAGCAGCCAAGGCTATTCCACCGGGGAGCTGTTTTTT. As protein: CASSQGYSTGELFF.

A few counts support this clonotype. The chain couples TRBV6-5 to TRBJ2-1; D gene ambiguous. V lost 11 bases and J lost 4, with 15 bases in between. The CDR3 extends over 13 amino acids. Looked up from germline, CDR1 is MNHEY and CDR2 is SVGAGI. The CDR3 here is CAAQSPTYNEQFF. The CDR3 DNA reads TGTGCCGCCCAGAGTCCCACATACAATGAGCAGTTCTTC.

V is TRBV2 and J is TRBJ2-6; tentative D call: TRBD2 (5 bases). The V gene lost 6 bases and the J gene lost 4 bases, with 22 bases spanning the gap. The length of the CDR3 is 18 residues. CDR1 is SNHLY, CDR2 FYNNEI, per germline. CDR3 loop: CASSSGIEAVGGANVLTF. CDR3 bases: TGTGCCAGCAGCTCCGGGATAGAGGCCGTTGGAGGGGCCAACGTCCTGACTTTC. The full variable domain, its missing parts supplied by reference TRBV2 and TRBJ2-6, is EPEVTQTPSHQVTQMGQEVILRCVPISNHLYFYWYRQILGQKVEFLVSFYNNEISEKSEIFDDQFSVERPDGSNFTLKIRSTKLEDSAMYFCASSSGIEAVGGANVLTFGAGSRLTVL.

The chain carries TRBV5-6 and TRBJ2-7; D not resolved. Germline V gene sequence: CDR1 SGHDT, CDR2 YYEEEE. Trimming removed 4 bases from V and 0 bases from J, with 11 bases in between. The CDR3 spans 14 residues. For the CDR3, the DNA is TGTGCCAGCAGCCCGATCCTAAGCTCCTACGAGCAGTACTTC. The encoded protein is CASSPILSSYEQYF.

V usage is TRBV6-1 and J usage is TRBJ2-3; TRBD1 or TRBD2 may be the D gene (5 bases each). This CDR3 comprises 16 residues. Germline CDR1 and CDR2: MNHNS and SASEGT. Trimming removed 6 bases from V and 0 bases from J, with 16 bases in between. The CDR3 protein is CASRGLGRTSTDTQYF. CDR3 sequence (DNA): TGTGCCAGCAGGGGATTGGGACGGACTAGCACAGATACGCAGTATTTT.

This chain connects TRBV29-1 to TRBJ2-5; weak D call: TRBD1 (5 bases). In germline, CDR1 is SQVTM, CDR2 ANQGSEA. The CDR3 has 14 amino acids. The V end lost 2 bases, the J end lost 11 bases, and 21 bases lay between the germline ends. In DNA, the CDR3 is TGCAGCGTTGAACTTCGGCAGGGCCTGAATGAGCAGTACTTC. Amino acids: CSVELRQGLNEQYF.

The V call is TRBV4-1, the J call TRBJ2-2; unclear D gene. There are 17 residues in the CDR3. V was shortened by 1 base and J by 5 bases, with 17 bases between the two germline ends. Germline V gives CDR1 MGHRA, CDR2 YSYEKL. The CDR3: CASSQGRARRVTGELFF. The DNA of the CDR3 is TGCGCCAGCAGCCAAGGACGAGCCCGAAGGGTAACCGGGGAGCTGTTTTTT.

This chain connects TRBV20-1 to TRBJ2-5, with D maybe TRBD2 (6 bases). Germline V gene lookup returns CDR1 DFQATT and CDR2 SNEGSKA (reference sequence). Trimming shortened V by 0 bases and J by 5 bases, and 16 bases separated the two germline ends. The CDR3 length is 15 residues. CDR3 region: CSARDVGRRGETQYF. The CDR3 nucleotides read TGCAGTGCTAGAGACGTGGGCCGACGGGGGGAGACCCAGTACTTC.

The J gene is TRBJ2-4, the V gene TRBV3-1; TRBD1 matches at 8 bases. The germline gives CDR1 LGHDT, CDR2 YNNKEL (reference sequence). The junction had 16 bases not matched to a gene; V was cut back by 4 bases and J by 5 bases. The CDR3 has 18 amino acids. The CDR3 here is CASSLLRTGFGMENIQYF. The DNA of the CDR3 is TGTGCCAGCAGCCTCCTCAGGACAGGGTTTGGAATGGAAAACATTCAGTACTTC.

This clonotype was seen more than once but under ten times. The rearrangement uses TRBV4-1 and TRBJ2-1; D is unresolved. This CDR3 is built from 16 residues. The V gene lost 1 base and the J gene lost 10 bases, with 20 bases spanning the gap. Germline loops: CDR1 MGHRA, CDR2 YSYEKL. CDR3: CASSQVDLVVMREQFF. Here the CDR3 DNA reads TGCGCCAGCAGCCAAGTAGATTTGGTAGTCATGAGAGAGCAGTTCTTC.

J is TRBJ2-3 and V is TRBV7-9, with D perhaps matching TRBD2 (6 bases). Germline V gives CDR1 SEHNR, CDR2 FQNEAQ (reference sequence). This CDR3 contains 12 residues. Trimming took 6 bases from V and 10 from J, leaving 14 bases between them. CDR3 DNA: TGTGCCAGCAGTAGGGACTTTCATGCGCAGTATTTT. Translated, it gives CASSRDFHAQYF.

The rearrangement joins TRBV6-2 or TRBV6-3 to TRBJ2-5; D unresolved. TRBJ2-7 explains the end of the DNA better; the J call may be wrong. The CDR3 runs 17 residues. Germline V gene data show CDR1 as MNHEY and CDR2 as SVGEGT. The CDR3 DNA reads TGTGCCAGCAGTTACTCGGAAGGCTACGGCAGGCCCTACGAGCAGTACTTC. It is translated as CASSYSEGYGRPYEQYF.

V is TRBV6-6 and J is TRBJ2-5; D unresolved. The J call is doubtful: the DNA matches TRBJ2-7 better. CDR1 is MNHNY, CDR2 SVGAGI, per germline (reference sequence). The CDR3 has 13 amino acids. In DNA, the CDR3 is TGTGCCAGCAGTTACAGTATAGAAGGCGAGCAGTACTTC. This sequence encodes CASSYSIEGEQYF.

V usage is TRBV27 and J usage is TRBJ1-2; 7 bases are shared with TRBD1. Germline V gives CDR1 MNHEY, CDR2 SMNVEV (reference sequence). The J segment lost 4 bases and the V segment lost 5 bases, leaving 4 bases of the junction unmatched. The CDR3 contains 13 residues. CDR3 loop: CASSLQGSYGYTF. CDR3 nucleotides: TGTGCCAGCAGTCTACAGGGGTCCTATGGCTACACCTTC.

This clonotype showed up just a few times. The chain joins TRBV24-1 to TRBJ2-5; TRBD2 matches 7 bases. Germline V gives CDR1 KGHDR, CDR2 SFDVKD. CDR3 length equals 18 residues. V was clipped by 4 bases and J by 3 bases; unmatched bases: 16. The CDR3 region is CATSDPRISGRWKETQYF. The CDR3 nucleotides are TGTGCCACCAGTGACCCCCGCATTTCCGGGAGGTGGAAAGAGACCCAGTACTTC.

The chain employs TRBV7-2 and TRBJ2-2; possibly TRBD1 or TRBD2 for D (6 bases each). Germline loops: CDR1 SGHTA, CDR2 FQGNSA. V lost 3 bases and J lost 2, with 13 bases in between. This CDR3 spans 16 amino acids. CDR3 DNA: TGTGCCAGCAGCTTCAACGGCGGGACAAACACCGGGGAGCTGTTTTTT. It translates to CASSFNGGTNTGELFF.

In its sample, this clonotype was seen a few times. The chain links TRBV27 to TRBJ2-1; D uncertain. The CDR3 length is 15 residues. V was pared by 10 bases and J by 4 bases, with 20 bases between. Germline V gene sequence: CDR1 MNHEY, CDR2 SMNVEV (reference sequence). For the CDR3, the DNA is TGTGCCACCACTACCGGACCAATGAGGTACAATGAGCAGTTCTTC. Translating it yields CATTTGPMRYNEQFF.

The chain links TRBV29-1 to TRBJ2-5; D tentatively reads TRBD1 or TRBD2 (5 bases each). The J call could be wrong; TRBJ2-7 is a better fit for the DNA end. The CDR3 is made up of 13 amino acids. Germline V gene data show CDR1 as SQVTM and CDR2 as ANQGSEA. The CDR3 coding sequence is TGCAGCGTTGACGCGTCGGGGACGAACGAGCAGTACTTC. The encoded protein is CSVDASGTNEQYF.